This TCR beta chain derives from a study of OX40 agonist ivuxolimab in advanced cancers. Study-wide results and caveats: Relative to CD4+, CD8+ T cells held more expanded clones on average.

Only in-frame clones appear in the TCRdb table, and some are missing; sequencing was by immunoSEQ multiplex PCR. Here the sample spans some 85,000 clones, roughly 90% being singletons. CDR1 is GTSNPN, CDR2 SVGIG, per germline (reference sequence). Trimming shortened V by 2 bases and J by 0 bases, and 7 bases separated the two germline ends. CDR3 length: 14 residues. Regarding this clone: Its antigen is still unknown.

The source was CD4+ or CD8+ T cells sorted from blood, collected in a trial of the OX40 agonist ivuxolimab. V is TRBV30 and J is TRBJ2-2; D not resolved. This sequence was found in an adult with an advanced solid tumor such as melanoma, head and neck, liver or kidney cancer. CDR3 coding DNA: TGTGCCTGGAGTCCCGGGCCGAACACCGGGGAGCTGTTTTTT. The encoded protein is CAWSPGPNTGELFF. Complete variable domain (other parts from reference TRBV30 and TRBJ2-2): SQTIHQWPATLVQPVGSPLSLECTVEGTSNPNLYWYRQAAGRGLQLLFYSVGIGQISSEVPQNLSASRPQDRQFILSSKKLLLSDSGFYLCAWSPGPNTGELFFGEGSRLTVL.